Listed here is a single T cell receptor (beta chain). The antigen remains undetermined. This sample was taken from a study of response to subunit inactivated influenza vaccine. MiXCR, run by TCRdb on the RT-PCR reads, gives a single entry per CDR3 protein. The sample includes 150,000 to 200,000 distinct CDR3 sequences, about 9.3% seen only once; the top ten take about a tenth. Study outcomes and limitations: Only a handful of new T cells, the authors suggested, are recruited with each seasonal influenza vaccination.

V gave up 6 bases and J gave up 3 bases; unmatched junction bases: 4. The CDR3 length is 15 residues. Germline V gene lookup returns CDR1 SEHNR and CDR2 FQNEAQ (reference sequence). The chain couples TRBV7-9 to TRBJ2-1, with 11 bases that match TRBD2. The sample in question was non-naive T cells sorted from PBMCs, obtained on the day of vaccination. The TCR comes from a man between 45 and 60 years old who received an inactivated influenza vaccine. The CDR3 reads CASRPSGGIYNEQFF. CDR3 sequence (DNA): TGTGCCAGCAGACCTAGCGGGGGGATCTACAATGAGCAGTTCTTC.